These T cell receptor beta chains were read from a single sample in a study of OX40 agonist ivuxolimab in advanced cancers. Only in-frame clones appear in the TCRdb table, and some are missing; sequencing was by immunoSEQ multiplex PCR. There are fewer than 60,000 clones in the sample; about 88% occur only once, and roughly 0.77% lies in the top ten. Material: CD4+ or CD8+ T cells sorted from blood, obtained in a trial of the OX40 agonist ivuxolimab. Every receptor here comes from an adult with an advanced solid tumor such as melanoma, head and neck, liver or kidney cancer. Each CDR3 is given with its conserved first and last residue. A D gene is named only where the DNA matches it firmly. Clone sizes are given selectively: once, few, many, or a class where the clone is expanded.

CDR3,DNA,V,J,D,size
CASSGDSNQPQHF,TGTGCCAGCAGTGGAGATAGCAATCAGCCCCAGCATTTT,TRBV27,TRBJ1-5,.,few
CASSVVLGETQYF,TGTGCCAGCAGTGTGGTTCTAGGAGAGACCCAGTACTTC,TRBV2,TRBJ2-5,.,.
CASSRAGKSTEAFF,TGTGCCAGCAGCAGGGCGGGGAAAAGCACTGAAGCTTTCTTT,TRBV7-2,TRBJ1-1,.,.
CAWSVAVDGYTF,TGTGCCTGGAGTGTGGCGGTGGATGGCTACACCTTC,TRBV30,TRBJ1-2,.,.
CASSLVRGLTDTQYF,TGTGCCAGCAGCTTAGTTCGTGGTCTCACAGATACGCAGTATTTT,TRBV7-9,TRBJ2-3,.,.
CASTLERPNVDGYTF,TGTGCCAGCACCTTAGAGCGGCCCAACGTGGATGGCTACACCTTC,TRBV7-2,TRBJ1-2,.,.
CASSPRERKLFF,TGTGCCAGCAGTCCCCGTGAGCGGAAACTGTTTTTT,TRBV6-6,TRBJ1-4,.,.
CASSFRNQPQHF,TGTGCCAGCAGTTTTCGCAATCAGCCCCAGCATTTT,TRBV27,TRBJ1-5,.,.
CASRGEGDTGELFF,TGCGCCAGCAGAGGTGAAGGGGACACCGGGGAGCTGTTTTTT,TRBV4-1,TRBJ2-2,.,.
CASSTLPLAGERLFF,TGTGCCAGCAGCACCCTACCATTGGCGGGGGAAAGGCTGTTTTTT,TRBV28,TRBJ1-4,.,.
CASSVRQGAGYNEQFF,TGCGCCAGCAGCGTTAGACAGGGGGCAGGCTACAATGAGCAGTTCTTC,TRBV5-1,TRBJ2-1,TRBD1,.
CASSVVSDSYEQYF,TGTGCCAGCAGCGTAGTGTCCGACTCCTACGAGCAGTACTTC,TRBV9,TRBJ2-7,.,.
CASSLGGGQRKREQYF,TGTGCCAGCAGTTTAGGTGGTGGTCAGAGAAAGCGCGAGCAGTACTTC,TRBV28,TRBJ2-7,.,few
CASRDSGANVLTF,TGTGCCAGCAGGGACTCTGGGGCCAACGTCCTGACTTTC,TRBV2,TRBJ2-6,.,.
CASSVASNNQPQHF,TGTGCCAGCAGTGTTGCTAGCAACAATCAGCCCCAGCATTTT,TRBV6-1,TRBJ1-5,.,.
CASSLARNYGYTF,TGTGCCAGCAGCCTTGCCAGGAACTATGGCTACACCTTC,TRBV6-6,TRBJ1-2,.,.
CASSLGGINIQYF,TGTGCCAGCAGTTTAGGAGGGATAAACATTCAGTACTTC,TRBV28,TRBJ2-4,.,.
CASSFTREVHEQYF,TGTGCCAGCAGCTTCACTAGGGAGGTCCACGAGCAGTACTTC,TRBV7-2,TRBJ2-7,.,medium-sized
CASSFGTAWKNIQYF,TGTGCCAGCAGCTTTGGGACAGCCTGGAAAAACATTCAGTACTTC,TRBV5-8,TRBJ2-4,TRBD1,.
CASSLTREGTQYF,TGTGCCAGCAGCTTAACTCGGGAGGGGACCCAGTACTTC,TRBV11-3,TRBJ2-5,TRBD2,.
CASSSQRETQYF,TGTGCCAGTAGTTCCCAGCGGGAGACCCAGTACTTC,TRBV19,TRBJ2-5,.,.
CASGQGASYEQYF,TGTGCCAGCGGACAGGGGGCAAGCTACGAGCAGTACTTC,TRBV6-5,TRBJ2-7,TRBD1,.
CASSLFRRKRVDQETQYF,TGTGCCAGCAGTTTATTCAGGCGGAAGCGGGTAGACCAAGAGACCCAGTACTTC,TRBV28,TRBJ2-5,.,.
CASSMSRYNEQFF,TGTGCCAGCAGCATGTCTAGATACAATGAGCAGTTCTTC,TRBV7-2,TRBJ2-1,.,.
CASRDGFAGNQPQHF,TGTGCCAGCAGGGACGGCTTCGCGGGGAATCAGCCCCAGCATTTT,TRBV2,TRBJ1-5,.,once
CASSNRESYEQYF,TGTGCCAGTAGCAACAGGGAATCCTACGAGCAGTACTTC,TRBV19,TRBJ2-7,.,.
CASSLIDRANNQPQHF,TGTGCCAGCAGTTTGATCGACAGGGCGAACAATCAGCCCCAGCATTTT,TRBV28,TRBJ1-5,TRBD1,.
CASSEQGRETQYF,TGTGCCAGCAGTGAACAGGGTAGAGAGACCCAGTACTTC,TRBV2,TRBJ2-5,.,.
CASSLRGEQYF,TGTGCCAGCAGTCTCAGGGGAGAGCAGTACTTC,TRBV28,TRBJ2-7,.,few
CASSLEGRQPTTSTDTQYF,TGCGCCAGCAGCTTGGAAGGGAGACAGCCCACAACAAGCACAGATACGCAGTATTTT,TRBV5-1,TRBJ2-3,.,.
CASSKPKNIQYF,TGTGCCAGTAGTAAACCCAAAAACATTCAGTACTTC,TRBV19,TRBJ2-4,.,.
CASRGQGEYHGYTF,TGTGCCAGCAGGGGACAGGGAGAATATCATGGCTACACCTTC,TRBV6-1,TRBJ1-2,TRBD1,.
CASSYSRASTDTQYF,TGTGCCAGCAGCTACTCCCGGGCGAGCACAGATACGCAGTATTTT,TRBV7-2,TRBJ2-3,.,.
CASSQGATQYF,TGTGCCAGCAGTCAGGGAGCGACCCAGTACTTC,TRBV6-1,TRBJ2-5,.,.
CASSQDPAGLGFDYEQYF,TGTGCCAGCAGCCAAGACCCCGCTGGTTTAGGGTTCGACTACGAGCAGTACTTC,TRBV4-2,TRBJ2-7,.,.
CASRESGSSSYNEQFF,TGTGCCAGCAGGGAAAGCGGGAGCTCCTCCTACAATGAGCAGTTCTTC,TRBV28,TRBJ2-1,TRBD2,.
CASSPPGREQFF,TGTGCCAGCAGCCCCCCAGGTCGGGAGCAGTTCTTC,TRBV28,TRBJ2-1,.,few
CSVAMEGGETQYF,TGCAGCGTCGCCATGGAAGGGGGGGAGACCCAGTACTTC,TRBV29-1,TRBJ2-5,.,.
CASSDQGGSTDTQYF,TGTGCCAGCAGTGATCAGGGGGGTAGCACAGATACGCAGTATTTT,TRBV6-1,TRBJ2-3,.,.
CASSVGQETQYF,TGTGCCAGTAGTGTCGGCCAAGAGACCCAGTACTTC,TRBV19,TRBJ2-5,.,few
CASSLGTSGNNEQFF,TGTGCCAGCAGCTTGGGGACTAGCGGTAACAATGAGCAGTTCTTC,TRBV5-5,TRBJ2-1,TRBD2,.
CASSLGRSGTVNTEAFF,TGTGCCAGCAGTTTAGGAAGGAGCGGGACGGTGAACACTGAAGCTTTCTTT,TRBV27,TRBJ1-1,.,.
CASSGRTGILLAKNIQYF,TGTGCCAGCAGTGGGAGGACAGGTATATTACTAGCCAAAAACATTCAGTACTTC,TRBV6-4,TRBJ2-4,TRBD1,.